A single sample gave rise to the 5 T cell receptor beta chains below, sequenced in a study of blood T cell repertoires in COVID-19 (TCRdb year 2020). The protocol used for the library was the immunoSEQ multiplex PCR assay. In TCRdb, the immuneACCESS table is reduced to in-frame sequences with V and J assigned. These tables do not hold every clone; where another copy was compared, an unresolved V gene accounts for under half, and the others remain unexplained. This sample lists fewer than 200,000 clones; roughly 85% were detected once. The leading ten clones occupy roughly 8% of the sample. Sequencing was done on a sample of peripheral blood. The source is an older woman with COVID-19, enrolled during active disease.

This clone appeared a single time. The gene calls are TRBV25-1 and TRBJ1-6; D might be TRBD1 (5 bases). CDR3 length equals 13 residues. Trimming took off 8 bases at V and 9 bases at J, with 14 bases between the two ends. CDR1 and CDR2 from the germline V gene are MGHDK and SYGVNS. The CDR3 sequence: CASRGTSSSPLHF. DNA for the CDR3: TGTGCCAGCCGGGGGACCTCTTCTTCACCCCTCCACTTT.

The chain uses TRBV9 and TRBJ1-5; 7 bases agree with TRBD1. The CDR3 consists of 14 residues. With 0 bases clipped from V and 4 bases from J, the junction kept 1 base outside the gene matches. Germline values: CDR1 SGDLS, CDR2 YYNGEE. The CDR3 loop is CASSVGDRNQPQHF. CDR3 nucleotide sequence: TGTGCCAGCAGCGTAGGGGACAGAAATCAGCCCCAGCATTTT.

The rearrangement uses TRBV10-2 and TRBJ2-3; 7 bases line up with TRBD1. The trim removed 2 bases at V and 1 base at J, leaving 3 bases unmatched. Per germline, CDR1 WSHSY and CDR2 SAAADI. This CDR3 spans 15 amino acids. The CDR3 sequence: CASSEAQGGTDTQYF. The DNA for the CDR3 is TGCGCCAGCAGTGAGGCGCAGGGGGGCACAGATACGCAGTATTTT.

The chain couples TRBV18 to TRBJ1-2; 9 bases are a match to TRBD1. Germline V gene lookup returns CDR1 KGHSH and CDR2 LQKENI. The V gene end was trimmed by 6 bases and the J gene end by 6 bases; junction bases not matched to a gene: 5. The CDR3 loop spans 13 amino acids. CDR3 bases: TGTGCCAGCTCTCCCAACAGGGGGCATGGCTACACCTTC. Encoded protein: CASSPNRGHGYTF.

The chain uses TRBV18 and TRBJ1-5, with 7 nucleotides matching TRBD1. J was trimmed by 5 bases and V by 1 base; bases with no gene match: 5. Germline V gene sequence: CDR1 KGHSH, CDR2 LQKENI. The CDR3 has 15 amino acids. CDR3 amino acids: CASSPLSGTDQPQHF. CDR3 DNA sequence: TGTGCCAGCTCACCACTATCCGGGACAGATCAGCCCCAGCATTTT.